This T cell receptor (beta chain) was recovered during a study of T-cell reconstitution after alpha-beta-depleted transplantation in children. Study conclusions and caveats: T-cell counts and diversity were attributed mostly to newly produced T cells one year after transplant.

The V end lost 2 bases, the J end lost 4 bases, and 14 bases lay between the germline ends. The CDR3 has 15 residues. CDR1 is SGHAT and CDR2 is FQDESV in the germline V gene (reference sequence). Concerning this clonotype itself: The antigen remains unidentified.

The authors prepared the TCRbeta library with unique molecular identifiers. Using its own MiXCR run on the PCR reads, TCRdb lists one record per CDR3 protein. The table shows under 250,000 distinct CDR3 sequences, with 20% to 30% occurring only once. The sequence was collected from a female patient aged 2 to 10 who had a stem cell transplant for congenital amegakaryocytic thrombocytopenia, so the T cells may come from the graft donor. The material was PBMCs, mostly from graft donor cells, obtained 360 days after TCRalphabeta/CD19-depleted stem cell transplant. The chain has TRBV11-1 and TRBJ1-1; TRBD1 might be the D (6 bases). CDR3 region: CASSLRGTGLTEAFF. In DNA form, the CDR3 reads TGTGCCAGCAGCTTAAGGGGTACAGGGCTCACTGAAGCTTTCTTT.